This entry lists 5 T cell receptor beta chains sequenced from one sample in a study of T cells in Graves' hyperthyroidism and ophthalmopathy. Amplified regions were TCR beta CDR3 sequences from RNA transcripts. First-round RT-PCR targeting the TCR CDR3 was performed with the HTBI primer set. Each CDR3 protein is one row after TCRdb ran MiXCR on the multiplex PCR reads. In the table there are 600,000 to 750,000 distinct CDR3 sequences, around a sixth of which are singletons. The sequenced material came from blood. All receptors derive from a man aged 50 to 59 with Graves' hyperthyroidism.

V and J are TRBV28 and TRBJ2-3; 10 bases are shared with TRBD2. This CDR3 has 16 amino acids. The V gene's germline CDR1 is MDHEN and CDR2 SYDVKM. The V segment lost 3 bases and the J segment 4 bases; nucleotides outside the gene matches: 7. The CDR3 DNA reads TGTGCCAGCAGTTTTCTAGCGGGAGAGAGCTCAGATACGCAGTATTTT. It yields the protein CASSFLAGESSDTQYF.

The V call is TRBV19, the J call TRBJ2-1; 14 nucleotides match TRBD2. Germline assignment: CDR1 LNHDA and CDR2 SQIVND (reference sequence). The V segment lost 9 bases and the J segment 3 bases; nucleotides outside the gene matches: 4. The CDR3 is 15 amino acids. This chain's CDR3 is CASRLAGGNYNEQFF. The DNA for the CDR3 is TGTGCCAGCCGACTAGCGGGAGGGAACTACAATGAGCAGTTCTTC.

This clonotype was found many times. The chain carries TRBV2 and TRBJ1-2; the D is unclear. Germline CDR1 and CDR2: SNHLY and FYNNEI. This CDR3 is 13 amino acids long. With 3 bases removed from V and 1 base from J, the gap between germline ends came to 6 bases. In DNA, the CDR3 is TGTGCCAGCAGTGACGGAATTAACTATGGCTACACCTTC. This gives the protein CASSDGINYGYTF.

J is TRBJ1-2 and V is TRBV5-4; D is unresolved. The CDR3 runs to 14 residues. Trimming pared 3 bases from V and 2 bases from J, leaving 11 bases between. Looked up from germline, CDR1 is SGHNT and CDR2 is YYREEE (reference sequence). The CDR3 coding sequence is TGTGCCAGCAGCTCGATAGGAGCGAACTATGGCTACACCTTC. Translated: CASSSIGANYGYTF.

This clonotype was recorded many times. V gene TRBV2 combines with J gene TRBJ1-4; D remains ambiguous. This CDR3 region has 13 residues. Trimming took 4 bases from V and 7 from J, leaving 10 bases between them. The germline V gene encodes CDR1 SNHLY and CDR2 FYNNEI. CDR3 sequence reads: CASSGIVGEKLFF. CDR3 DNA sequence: TGTGCCAGCAGTGGGATCGTTGGTGAAAAACTGTTTTTT.